The 27 T cell receptor beta chains below come from one sample, sequenced in a study of breast tumors, draining lymph nodes, adjacent tissues (dated by TCRdb to about 2016). The lymph node samples were taken from the axillary draining lymph nodes of breast cancer patients. The library was obtained by multiplex PCR. TCRdb lists the instrument as Illumina HiSeq 2000. TCRdb reprocessed the public reads (quality trimming at Q25 with fastp, clone calling with MiXCR) and kept in-frame beta chains. Rows matching on CDR3 protein sequence are summarized as one entry with the most common DNA and genes. Across this sample there are 200,000 or so distinct CDR3 sequences, with about 32% seen only once. The ten top clones hold about 4.5% of the sample. The sample was axillary lymph node tissue. These TCRs come from a female donor with breast cancer. Some clones in this sample may be carry-over from other donors' samples.

V and J are TRBV20-1 and TRBJ1-4; 7 bases align to TRBD1. From germline, CDR1 is DFQATT and CDR2 SNEGSKA (reference sequence). Unmatched junction bases numbered 9, after V lost 6 bases and J lost 5 bases. This CDR3 is built from 14 residues. In DNA form, the CDR3 reads TGCAGTGCCACCAGGACAGGCCCAAATGAAAAACTGTTTTTT. The encoded protein is CSATRTGPNEKLFF.

The chain carries TRBV20-1 and TRBJ2-5; the match to TRBD2 covers 10 bases. Germline values: CDR1 DFQATT, CDR2 SNEGSKA (reference sequence). The length of the CDR3 is 17 residues. V dropped 0 bases and J dropped 3; count of bases not matched to a gene: 10. The CDR3 coding sequence is TGCAGTGCTAGAGATATAAGCGGGAGGGCCGCGGAAGAGACCCAGTACTTC. Protein sequence: CSARDISGRAAEETQYF.

This clonotype was seen more than once but under ten times. This clone may be a read error of a much larger clone one base away. The CDR3 protein is CASSPPSLGLAGGRPYEQYF. The CDR3 DNA reads TGTGCCAGCAGCCCCCCATCACTGGGACTAGCGGGGGGTAGACCCTACGAGCAGTACTTC. The chain joins TRBV13 to TRBJ2-7; 15 positions match TRBD2. The CDR3 runs to 20 residues. Germline V gene sequence: CDR1 PRHDT, CDR2 FYEKMQ (reference sequence). V trimming: 5 bases; J trimming: 2 bases; junction bases outside the gene matches: 16.

As regards this clonotype: A read error may be the cause here, since a much bigger clone is one base away. The chain combines TRBV7-9 with TRBJ1-3, with TRBD1 matching 8 bases. CDR1 and CDR2 from the germline V gene are SEHNR and FQNEAQ (reference sequence). The CDR3 covers 16 residues. This CDR3 is CASSLATGVLGDTIYF. The DNA of the CDR3 is TGTGCCAGCAGCTTAGCGACAGGGGTGCTTGGAGACACCATATATTTT.

This clonotype was counted at least ten times. The CDR3 is CASSSQDRGAYEQYF. The CDR3 coding sequence is TGTGCCAGTAGTAGCCAGGACAGGGGCGCCTACGAGCAGTACTTC. The chain employs TRBV19 and TRBJ2-7; 9 bases align to TRBD1. The CDR3 has 15 amino acids. Unmatched junction bases numbered 6, after V lost 4 bases and J lost 2 bases. The germline V gene encodes CDR1 LNHDA and CDR2 SQIVND (reference sequence). The full variable domain, in which reference TRBV19 and TRBJ2-7 provide the parts outside the CDR3, is DGGITQSPKYLFRKEGQNVTLSCEQNLNHDAMYWYRQDPGQGLRLIYYSQIVNDFQKGDIAEGYSVSREKKESFPLTVTSAQKNPTAFYLCASSSQDRGAYEQYFGPGTRLTVT.

The rearrangement joins TRBV25-1 to TRBJ1-5, with no clear D. Trimming removed 8 bases from V and 5 bases from J, with 10 bases in between. The CDR3 sequence is 12 residues long. Germline V gene lookup returns CDR1 MGHDK and CDR2 SYGVNS. In nucleotides, the CDR3 is TGTGCCAGCCTCGTCGGGGATCAGCCCCAGCATTTT. It encodes CASLVGDQPQHF.

This clonotype was detected many times. The chain has TRBV5-1 and TRBJ1-2, with 8 bases identical to TRBD1. The CDR3 covers 14 residues. The germline V gene has CDR1 SGHRS and CDR2 YFSETQ. The V and J ends lost 5 bases and 4 bases, in that order; junction bases with no gene match: 7. The CDR3 here is CASSLSGGPYGYTF. CDR3 DNA sequence: TGCGCCAGCAGTCTATCAGGGGGCCCCTATGGCTACACCTTC.

Only a few counts were recorded for this clonotype. A much larger clone differs from this one at a single base, so this may be a read error. Without the conserved terminal phenylalanine or tryptophan, this CDR3 likely stems from a read error. The DNA of the CDR3 is TGCAGCGTTGAGGTGGAGACCCAGTACCTC. Translating gives CSVEVETQYL. The chain couples TRBV29-1 to TRBJ2-5, with D unclear. The CDR3 covers 10 residues. Germline values: CDR1 SQVTM, CDR2 ANQGSEA. Between the trimmed V and J ends, which lost 3 bases and 5 bases, there was a span of 4 bases.

The rearrangement uses TRBV29-1 and TRBJ2-1; TRBD2 matches at 10 bases. CDR3 size: 17 residues. CDR1 is SQVTM and CDR2 is ANQGSEA in the germline V gene. With V trimmed by 4 bases and J by 0 bases, 9 bases remained unmatched. The CDR3 bases are TGCAGCGTTGTTTACTACTTAGCGGGAGGCTCCTACAATGAGCAGTTCTTC. It yields the protein CSVVYYLAGGSYNEQFF.

This clonotype was seen ten or more times. CDR3 bases: TGTGCCAGCAGCGCAGGGACCGCCTTCAATGAAAAACTGTTTTTT. Translated, it gives CASSAGTAFNEKLFF. This chain links TRBV7-2 with TRBJ1-4; tentative D call: TRBD1 (5 bases). V was clipped by 5 bases and J by 5 bases, with 15 bases between them. The CDR3 runs 15 residues. The germline CDR1 and CDR2 sequences are SGHTA and FQGNSA. Variable domain in full (rest from reference TRBV7-2 and TRBJ1-4): GAGVSQSPSNKVTEKGKDVELRCDPISGHTALYWYRQSLGQGLEFLIYFQGNSAPDKSGLPSDRFSAERTGGSVSTLTIQRTQQEDSAVYLCASSAGTAFNEKLFFGSGTQLSVL.

Regarding this clonotype: A single base separates this from a much larger clone, so it may be a read error. The CDR3 region has the DNA TGTGCCGGCAGCTCGAGCGGGGGGAGCACAGATACGCAGTATTTT. It specifies CAGSSSGGSTDTQYF. This rearrangement joins TRBV3-1 to TRBJ2-3, with 9 bases identical to TRBD2. Germline V gene sequence: CDR1 LGHDT, CDR2 YNNKEL (reference sequence). The CDR3 covers 15 residues.

This chain joins TRBV25-1 and TRBJ1-1; the D gene is possibly TRBD1 (6 bases). The germline CDR1 and CDR2 sequences are MGHDK and SYGVNS. Trimming cost V 2 bases and J 6 bases, with 16 bases left between them. The CDR3 covers 15 residues. The CDR3 region is CASSEGTGWVAEAFF. CDR3 DNA sequence: TGTGCCAGCAGTGAAGGAACAGGGTGGGTCGCTGAAGCTTTCTTT.

The gene calls are TRBV2 and TRBJ2-2; D is unclear. Per the germline V gene, CDR1 is SNHLY and CDR2 is FYNNEI. This CDR3 has 12 amino acids. V was shortened by 6 bases and J by 4 bases, with 6 bases between the two germline ends. CDR3 region: CASRPSTGELFF. In nucleotides, the CDR3 is TGTGCCAGCAGGCCCAGCACCGGGGAGCTGTTTTTT.

The chain combines TRBV30 with TRBJ2-1, with TRBD2 matching over 7 bases. CDR3 length: 15 residues. Germline lookup yields CDR1 GTSNPN and CDR2 SVGIG (reference sequence). Germline trimming cut 7 bases from V and 2 bases from J; bases unmatched to any gene: 11. As DNA, the CDR3 is TGTGCCTTCACCCCAACTAGCGCCGCCTACAATGAGCAGTTCTTC. Protein product: CAFTPTSAAYNEQFF. Drawing the rest from reference TRBV30 and TRBJ2-1, the complete variable domain is SQTIHQWPATLVQPVGSPLSLECTVEGTSNPNLYWYRQAAGRGLQLLFYSVGIGQISSEVPQNLSASRPQDRQFILSSKKLLLSDSGFYLCAFTPTSAAYNEQFFGPGTRLTVL.

Ten or more counts support this clonotype. V gene TRBV12-3 or TRBV12-4 combines with J gene TRBJ2-6; D not certain. CDR3 size: 15 residues. Trimming left V 2 bases short and J 0 bases short, with 5 bases between. CDR3 in DNA: TGTGCCAGCAGTTTAAGGCGCTCTGGGGCCAACGTCCTGACTTTC. Its protein is CASSLRRSGANVLTF.

The chain uses TRBV20-1 and TRBJ2-1, with D maybe TRBD2 (5 bases). The germline V gene has CDR1 DFQATT and CDR2 SNEGSKA (reference sequence). CDR3 size: 15 residues. The V end lost 2 bases, the J end lost 10 bases, and 21 bases lay between the germline ends. The CDR3 DNA follows: TGCAGTGCTAGAACTGGCGAGACTACGTCCAGGGAGCAGTTCTTC. The encoded protein is CSARTGETTSREQFF.

This chain connects TRBV10-3 to TRBJ2-5; D not resolved. This CDR3 region has 12 residues. Germline V gene data show CDR1 as ENHRY and CDR2 as SYGVKD. Trimming removed 4 bases at V and 2 bases at J, with 5 bases between. CDR3 sequence (DNA): TGTGCCATCAGTGGGGCACAAGAGACCCAGTACTTC. Translation gives CAISGAQETQYF.

This clonotype was seen a handful of times. The V and J genes are TRBV6-6 and TRBJ1-1; 9 nucleotides agree with TRBD1. J gave up 0 bases and V 4 bases, and 3 bases lay outside the gene matches. CDR1 is MNHNY and CDR2 is SVGAGI in the germline V gene (reference sequence). This CDR3 is built from 15 residues. DNA for the CDR3: TGTGCCAGCAGTTTACAGGGGGCGGTGAACACTGAAGCTTTCTTT. Translated: CASSLQGAVNTEAFF.

For this clonotype: Sequence at one end of the junction differs from germline and may be a read error. CDR3 bases: TGTGCCAGCAGCTTGGACCCCACAGATGCGCAGTATTTT. Protein sequence: CASSLDPTDAQYF. This sequence joins TRBV5-6 and TRBJ2-3; D ambiguous. CDR3 size: 13 residues. The germline gives CDR1 SGHDT, CDR2 YYEEEE.

This clonotype showed up many times. The gene calls are TRBV7-6 and TRBJ2-7; the match to TRBD2 covers 9 bases. The CDR3 is made up of 15 amino acids. Losses at the gene ends were 9 bases for V and 4 bases for J; bases not matched to a gene: 13. CDR1 SGHVS and CDR2 FNYEAQ come from the germline V gene. CDR3 DNA sequence: TGTGCCAGTGGGGAAGCTAGCGGGAAAGGGTACGAGCAGTACTTC. Translation: CASGEASGKGYEQYF.

This clonotype showed up just a few times. Given a much more abundant clone one base away, this may be a read error. The rearrangement uses TRBV6-5 and TRBJ1-5, with 7 positions matching TRBD1. V lost 6 bases and J lost 3; bases outside the gene matches: 5. Germline CDR1 is MNHEY and CDR2 is SVGAGI. The CDR3 spans 14 residues. This chain's CDR3 is CASRRGQDNQPQHF. The CDR3 region has the DNA TGTGCCAGCAGACGCGGACAGGACAATCAGCCCCAGCATTTT.

The table lists this clonotype with many counts. CDR3 DNA sequence: TGTGCCAGCAGTTACTCTACCCCAGCGCTGAACACCGGGGAGCTGTTTTTT. It is translated as CASSYSTPALNTGELFF. This chain joins TRBV6-5 and TRBJ2-2; no firm D call. The CDR3 covers 17 residues. V lost 0 bases and J lost 1, with 12 bases in between. The germline V gene has CDR1 MNHEY and CDR2 SVGAGI.

In regard to this clonotype: An end of the junction does not agree with germline; a read error may underlie this. This chain joins TRBV7-9 and TRBJ1-5; weak D call: TRBD1 (5 bases). The CDR3 sequence is 17 residues long. Germline V CDR1 and CDR2: SEHNR, FQNEAQ (reference sequence). As DNA, the CDR3 is TGTGGCAGCAGCTCCGGAGGGGCGGTCCTGGGCAATCAGCCCCAGCATTTT. Encoded protein: CGSSSGGAVLGNQPQHF.

This clonotype appeared many times. The gene calls are TRBV7-3 and TRBJ2-2; 8 bases fit TRBD2. This CDR3 comprises 18 residues. In germline, CDR1 is SGHTA, CDR2 FQGTGA. V shed 4 bases, J shed 4 bases, and the junction held 14 bases outside the gene matches. DNA for the CDR3: TGTGCCAGCAGCTCAGGACTCGGGGCGGGGGGCTCCACCGGGGAGCTGTTTTTT. It encodes CASSSGLGAGGSTGELFF.

On this clonotype itself: A junction end diverges from the germline sequence, so it may reflect a read error. The chain joins TRBV5-1 to TRBJ2-7, with TRBD2 as a possible D gene (5 bases). The CDR3 is made up of 14 amino acids. Germline V gene data show CDR1 as SGHRS and CDR2 as YFSETQ. The CDR3 coding sequence is TGCGCCAGCAGCCCCGGGGTGGCCTCTTACGGGCAGTACTTC. This sequence encodes CASSPGVASYGQYF.

This clonotype was recorded many times. The V gene is TRBV5-5, the J gene TRBJ2-7; D is perhaps TRBD1 (5 bases). V lost 5 bases and J lost 0, with 15 bases in between. The CDR3 is 15 residues long. Per the germline V gene, CDR1 is SGHKS and CDR2 is YYEKEE (reference sequence). CDR3 in amino acids: CASSFSRASSYEQYF. The CDR3 nucleotides are TGTGCCAGCAGTTTTAGCAGGGCCAGCTCCTACGAGCAGTACTTC.

This clonotype was detected only once. The chain links TRBV18 to TRBJ2-5; a weak D match, TRBD1 (5 bases). V was pared by 8 bases and J by 5 bases, with 12 bases between. The CDR3 length is 12 residues. Germline CDR1 KGHSH, CDR2 LQKENI. CDR3 residues: CASPPGFETQYF. The CDR3 DNA follows: TGTGCCAGCCCTCCAGGGTTTGAGACCCAGTACTTC.